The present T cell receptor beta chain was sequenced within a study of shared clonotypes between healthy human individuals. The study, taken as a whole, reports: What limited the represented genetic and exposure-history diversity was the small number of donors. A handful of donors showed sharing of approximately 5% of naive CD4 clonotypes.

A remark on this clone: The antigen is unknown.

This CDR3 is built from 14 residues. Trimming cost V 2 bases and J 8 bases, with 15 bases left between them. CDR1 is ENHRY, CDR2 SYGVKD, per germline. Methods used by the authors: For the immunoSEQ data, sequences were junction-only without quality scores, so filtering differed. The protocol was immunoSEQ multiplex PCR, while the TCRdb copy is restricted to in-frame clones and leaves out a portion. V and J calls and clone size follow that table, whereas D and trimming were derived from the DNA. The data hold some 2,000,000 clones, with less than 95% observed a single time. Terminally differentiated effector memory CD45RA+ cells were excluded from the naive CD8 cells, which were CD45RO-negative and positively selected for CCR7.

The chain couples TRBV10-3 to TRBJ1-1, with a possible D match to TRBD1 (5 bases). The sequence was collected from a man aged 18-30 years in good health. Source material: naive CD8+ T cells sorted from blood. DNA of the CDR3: TGTGCCATCAGTGAGATTGGGACGGCAACAGAAGCTTTCTTT. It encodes CAISEIGTATEAFF.